This T cell receptor beta chain comes out of a study of chemoradiotherapy in HPV16-positive cancers. Data came from immunoSEQ multiplex PCR; TCRdb stores just in-frame clones and leaves some out. Found here are tens of thousands of clones, 65% to 80% of them singletons; the top ten hold 4.5% to 6.5%. The CDR3 length is 17 residues. Trimming at V came to 0 bases and at J to 2 bases, leaving 8 bases not matched to a gene. In germline, CDR1 is SGHDT, CDR2 YYEEEE. Sequenced material: blood, taken from a patient who underwent chemoradiotherapy. The receptor comes from a human donor with HPV-associated anogenital cancer. The V gene is TRBV5-6, the J gene TRBJ2-5; 9 nucleotides line up with TRBD1. The CDR3, as DNA: TGTGCCAGCAGCTTGGCTACAGGGGGCCCCTTACAAGAGACCCAGTACTTC. Translating gives CASSLATGGPLQETQYF.